One and the same sample provided the 20 T cell receptor beta chains below, sequenced in a study of tumor-infiltrating lymphocytes in primary liver carcinoma. cDNA specific to TCR beta was made from around 450 ng of total RNA, with a constant-region primer employed for priming. Nested multiplex PCR, run for three rounds with slightly modified ARM-PCR, yielded TCR beta libraries. Rounds one and two of PCR, each of roughly 11 cycles, were primed with TRBV1-TRBV30 forward primers and a C-beta reverse primer. TCRdb redid the calling of the multiplex PCR reads with MiXCR, one entry per CDR3 protein. This table holds around 88,000 distinct CDR3 sequences, approximately 72% found once. From about 19-30 mg of unsorted bulk tissue, DNA and RNA were co-extracted together. The sequencing sample was made of tumor-adjacent normal liver tissue. The receptors were sampled from a man in his forties or fifties with primary liver carcinoma and hepatitis B virus infection.

Concerning this clonotype itself: This may come from a read error, since a much larger clone is one base off. Because it lacks the conserved phenylalanine or tryptophan at the end, this CDR3 is likely a read error. The CDR3 DNA follows: TGTGCCAGCAGTTACCTAGCGGGGCGCTACGAGCAGTACCTC. Its translation is CASSYLAGRYEQYL. The rearrangement uses TRBV6-5 and TRBJ2-7, with 9 positions matching TRBD2. The germline gives CDR1 MNHEY, CDR2 SVGAGI. The trim removed 2 bases at V and 3 bases at J, leaving 2 bases unmatched. The CDR3 consists of 14 residues.

Only one count was recorded for this clonotype. In this CDR3 the conserved last residue, phenylalanine or tryptophan, is missing, so a read error is likely. This chain's CDR3 is CDSSLGVPRTDTQYV. The CDR3 DNA follows: TGTGACAGCAGCTTAGGAGTCCCCAGAACAGATACGCAGTATGTT. This rearrangement joins TRBV11-2 to TRBJ2-3, with D unclear. Germline V gene data show CDR1 as SGHAT and CDR2 as FQNNGV. The CDR3 covers 15 residues.

A note on this clonotype: The germline gene is not matched at one end of the junction; a read error may be the cause. The chain is built from TRBV7-9 and TRBJ2-5; D not resolved. Germline V CDR1 and CDR2: SEHNR, FQNEAQ (reference sequence). The CDR3 runs to 14 residues. CDR3 sequence reads: CVSSLLSPHETQYF. CDR3 nucleotide sequence: TGTGTCAGCAGCTTACTGTCCCCGCACGAGACCCAGTACTTC. Together with reference TRBV7-9 and TRBJ2-5, the CDR3 gives the full variable domain: DTGVSQNPRHKITKRGQNVTFRCDPISEHNRLYWYRQTLGQGPEFLTYFQNEAQLEKSRLLSDRFSAERPKGSFSTLEIQRTEQGDSAMYLCVSSLLSPHETQYFGPGTRLLVL.

V and J are TRBV20-1 and TRBJ2-3; D is ambiguous. The CDR3 consists of 13 residues. V was shortened by 3 bases and J by 2 bases, with 9 bases between the two germline ends. CDR1 and CDR2 (germline): DFQATT, SNEGSKA (reference sequence). The CDR3 DNA reads TGCAGTGCTAGTGCCAGTAACACAGATACGCAGTATTTT. As protein: CSASASNTDTQYF.

A note on this clonotype: Given a much more abundant clone one base away, this may be a read error. V usage is TRBV29-1 and J usage is TRBJ2-5; D is undetermined. Germline V gives CDR1 SQVTM, CDR2 ANQGSEA. The CDR3 runs 12 residues. Between the trimmed V and J ends, which lost 3 bases and 3 bases, there was a span of 8 bases. The CDR3 DNA follows: TGCAGCGTTGAGATAGGGAAAGAGACCCAGTACTTC. Protein product: CSVEIGKETQYF.

Turning to this clonotype: Since a much larger clone is just one base distant, this may be a read error. The chain recombines TRBV14 with TRBJ2-2; no clear D gene. The CDR3 has 16 amino acids. V was clipped by 0 bases and J by 7 bases, with 15 bases between them. Germline V gene lookup returns CDR1 SGHDN and CDR2 FVKESK. Written as DNA, the CDR3 is TGTGCCAGCAGCCAAGATACGGCGGCCAAGGACGGGGAGCTGTTTTTT. Residues: CASSQDTAAKDGELFF. Looking up the rest from reference TRBV14 and TRBJ2-2 gives the full variable domain: EAGVTQFPSHSVIEKGQTVTLRCDPISGHDNLYWYRRVMGKEIKFLLHFVKESKQDESGMPNNRFLAERTGGTYSTLKVQPAELEDSGVYFCASSQDTAAKDGELFFGEGSRLTVL.

Comments on this clonotype: This sequence may be a read error, since a much larger clone differs from it by one base. The gene calls are TRBV6-1 and TRBJ1-1; D perhaps matches TRBD1 (5 bases). CDR3 length: 12 residues. The V and J ends lost 4 bases and 12 bases respectively, with 15 bases between them. Germline CDR1 and CDR2: MNHNS and SASEGT. CDR3 region: CASSGGVPSTFF. In nucleotides, the CDR3 is TGTGCCAGCAGTGGAGGGGTTCCTTCAACTTTCTTT.

A remark on this clonotype: A much larger clone differs by one base, so this may be a read error. This chain uses TRBV10-2 with TRBJ2-5; 7 bases match TRBD2. Per the germline V gene, CDR1 is WSHSY and CDR2 is SAAADI. The CDR3 sequence is 17 residues long. The CDR3 DNA sequence: TGCACCAGCAGGCCTTCCCGGGGTACGGGAGGTCAAGAGACCCAGTACTTC. Translating gives CTSRPSRGTGGQETQYF.

Details on this clonotype: This CDR3 is missing its conserved last phenylalanine or tryptophan, likely due to a read error. The V and J genes are TRBV29-1 and TRBJ2-3; D gene unclear. Germline V lookup: CDR1 SQVTM, CDR2 ANQGSEA. The CDR3 contains 10 residues. CDR3 DNA sequence: TGCAGAGTTGTTCAGCATACACAGTATCTT. Translating it yields CRVVQHTQYL.

As concerns this clonotype: The junction departs from germline at one end; a sequencing error may be responsible. The chain carries TRBV11-2 and TRBJ2-2; D unresolved. This CDR3 contains 14 residues. CDR1 is SGHAT and CDR2 is FQNNGV in the germline V gene. The CDR3 loop reads CASILQGNTGELFF. The DNA for the CDR3 is TGTGCGAGCATCTTACAAGGGAACACCGGGGAGCTGTTTTTT. Variable domain in full (rest from reference TRBV11-2 and TRBJ2-2): EAGVAQSPRYKIIEKRQSVAFWCNPISGHATLYWYQQILGQGPKLLIQFQNNGVVDDSQLPKDRFSAERLKGVDSTLKIQPAKLEDSAVYLCASILQGNTGELFFGEGSRLTVL.

This clonotype was counted at least ten times. The chain joins TRBV10-3 to TRBJ2-1; 7 bases are a match to TRBD1. This CDR3 is 16 amino acids long. The trim removed 8 bases at V and 5 bases at J, leaving 15 bases unmatched. Per germline, CDR1 ENHRY and CDR2 SYGVKD. CDR3 sequence reads: CAIGLNRDSLHNEQFF. In nucleotides, the CDR3 is TGTGCCATCGGCCTAAACCGGGACAGTCTCCACAATGAGCAGTTCTTC.

In regard to this clonotype: One junction end does not reproduce the germline sequence, and a read error may be involved. V gene TRBV29-1 combines with J gene TRBJ2-1; 11 nucleotides line up with TRBD2. In germline, CDR1 is SQVTM, CDR2 ANQGSEA. This CDR3 has 15 amino acids. The CDR3 sequence: CSVGPWLAGGVEQFF. The CDR3 DNA follows: TGTAGCGTAGGGCCCTGGCTAGCGGGAGGCGTTGAGCAGTTCTTC.

In the case of this clonotype: Mismatch with germline at one junction end may stem from a read error. The chain recombines TRBV11-3 with TRBJ2-5; 8 bases agree with TRBD2. Germline V gene data show CDR1 as SGHNT and CDR2 as YENEEA. This CDR3 spans 14 amino acids. CDR3 coding DNA: TGTGCCAGCAGCAAAGCGGGAGTTCAAGAGATCCAGTATTTC. The encoded protein is CASSKAGVQEIQYF.

Ten or more counts support this clonotype. The chain joins TRBV6-6 to TRBJ1-4; 9 bases line up with TRBD1. Germline assignment: CDR1 MNHNY and CDR2 SVGAGI (reference sequence). The CDR3 has 14 amino acids. The J segment lost 7 bases and the V segment lost 6 bases, leaving 6 bases of the junction unmatched. The DNA of the CDR3 is TGTGCCAGCAGAACAGGGGGCGAGGGTGAAAAACTGTTTTTT. Translating gives CASRTGGEGEKLFF.

Concerning this clonotype: Sequence at one end of the junction differs from germline and may be a read error. The chain recombines TRBV11-2 with TRBJ2-1; D remains unclear. The CDR3 covers 13 residues. In germline, CDR1 is SGHAT, CDR2 FQNNGV. The CDR3 DNA sequence: TGTGCCTGCAGCCCCAACCATGGCAATGAGCAGTTCTTC. It specifies CACSPNHGNEQFF.

This clonotype was counted once. This may be a read error, as it is one base from a much larger clone. J is TRBJ2-7 and V is TRBV5-6; D is tentatively TRBD1 or TRBD2 (5 bases each). CDR1 and CDR2 (germline): SGHDT, YYEEEE. This CDR3 contains 15 residues. CDR3 coding DNA: TGTGCCAGCAGCATAGGAGCGACTCTTTCGGGACGAGGGGACTTC. This translates into CASSIGATLSGRGDF.

V usage is TRBV11-3 and J usage is TRBJ2-3; no clear D gene. Germline V gene data show CDR1 as SGHNT and CDR2 as YENEEA. The V end was cut by 1 base, the J end by 5 bases, with 13 bases between. The CDR3 is 15 amino acids. This chain's CDR3 is CASSLGEQPRDTQYF. The CDR3 bases are TGTGCCAGCAGCTTAGGGGAACAGCCCAGAGATACGCAGTATTTT.

This clonotype has at least ten counts. The chain employs TRBV12-3 or TRBV12-4 and TRBJ2-3; 13 nucleotides match TRBD2. The length of the CDR3 is 15 residues. V trimming: 5 bases; J trimming: 8 bases; junction bases outside the gene matches: 7. The CDR3 is CASSIGLAGVVTQYF. The CDR3 DNA reads TGTGCCAGCAGTATCGGACTAGCGGGAGTTGTTACGCAGTATTTT.

The count of this clonotype is one. One end of the junction fails to match germline, which may point to a read error. CDR3 sequence reads: CANSQQGGYELYF. The CDR3 nucleotides are TGCGCCAACAGCCAACAGGGGGGTTACGAGCTGTACTTC. The chain combines TRBV4-1 with TRBJ2-7, with 8 bases aligning to TRBD1. CDR3 length equals 13 residues. Germline assignment: CDR1 MGHRA and CDR2 YSYEKL.

With respect to this clonotype: A much bigger clone sits one base away, suggesting this may be a read error. The CDR3 loop is CVSSLGADTQYF. The CDR3 DNA sequence: TGTGTCAGCAGTCTCGGGGCAGATACGCAGTATTTT. This sequence joins TRBV28 and TRBJ2-3, with D perhaps TRBD2 (5 bases). The CDR3 contains 12 residues. Germline CDR1 MDHEN, CDR2 SYDVKM. The whole variable domain, filled in from reference TRBV28 and TRBJ2-3, reads DVKVTQSSRYLVKRTGEKVFLECVQDMDHENMFWYRQDPGLGLRLIYFSYDVKMKEKGDIPEGYSVSREKKERFSLILESASTNQTSMYLCVSSLGADTQYFGPGTRLTVL.